Below, one T cell receptor beta chain is given with its context. The data are from a study of T cell changes during pregnancy in multiple sclerosis. Produced via immunoSEQ multiplex PCR; TCRdb's table is partial and in-frame only. There are 20,000 to 25,000 clones in the sample; more than 75% occur only once, and less than 9.5% lies in the top ten. The germline gives CDR1 MNHNS, CDR2 SASEGT. The CDR3 runs 15 residues. The ends lost 1 base at V and 5 bases at J; junction bases unmatched: 7. The V gene is TRBV6-1, the J gene TRBJ2-5, with 7 bases that match TRBD2. This receptor was identified in a female donor with multiple sclerosis, enrolled in a pregnancy study. This specimen was CD8+ T cells from peripheral blood mononuclear cells, taken after pregnancy. DNA for the CDR3: TGTGCCAGCAGTGAAGAAATAGCGGGTCGGGAGACCCAGTACTTC. This sequence encodes CASSEEIAGRETQYF.